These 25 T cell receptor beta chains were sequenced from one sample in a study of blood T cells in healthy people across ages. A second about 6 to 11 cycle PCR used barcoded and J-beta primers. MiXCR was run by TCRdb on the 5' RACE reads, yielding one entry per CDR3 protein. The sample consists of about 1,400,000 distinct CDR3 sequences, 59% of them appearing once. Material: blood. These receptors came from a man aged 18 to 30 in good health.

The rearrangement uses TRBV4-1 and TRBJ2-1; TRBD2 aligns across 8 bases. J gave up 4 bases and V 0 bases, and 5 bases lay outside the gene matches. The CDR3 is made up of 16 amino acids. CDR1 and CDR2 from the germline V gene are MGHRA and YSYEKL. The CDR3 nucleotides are TGCGCCAGCAGCCAAGAATCGAGCGGGGGTTACAATGAGCAGTTCTTC. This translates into CASSQESSGGYNEQFF.

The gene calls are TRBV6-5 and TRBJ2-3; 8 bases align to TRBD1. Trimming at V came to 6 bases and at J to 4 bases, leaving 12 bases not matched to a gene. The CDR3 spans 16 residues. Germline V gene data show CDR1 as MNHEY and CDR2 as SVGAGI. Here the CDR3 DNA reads TGTGCCAGCAGCCGCCGGACAGGGTTAACCTCAGATACGCAGTATTTT. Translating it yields CASSRRTGLTSDTQYF.

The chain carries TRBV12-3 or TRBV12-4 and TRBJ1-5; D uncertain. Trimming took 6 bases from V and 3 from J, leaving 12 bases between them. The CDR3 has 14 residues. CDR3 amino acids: CASRFNANNQPQHF. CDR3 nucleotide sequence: TGTGCCAGCAGATTCAATGCCAACAATCAGCCCCAGCATTTT.

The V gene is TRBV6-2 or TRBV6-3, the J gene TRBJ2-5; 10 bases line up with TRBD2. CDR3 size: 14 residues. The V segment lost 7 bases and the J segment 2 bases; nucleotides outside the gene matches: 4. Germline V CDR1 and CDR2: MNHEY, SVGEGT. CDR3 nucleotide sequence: TGTGCCAGCACCCCAGCGGGGGGGCAAGAGACCCAGTACTTC. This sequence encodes CASTPAGGQETQYF.

The CDR3 sequence is CASSFGGGLNGYTF. DNA for the CDR3: TGTGCCAGCAGTTTCGGTGGGGGTTTGAATGGCTACACCTTC. The chain joins TRBV27 to TRBJ1-2, with a possible D match to TRBD1 (5 bases). From germline, CDR1 is MNHEY and CDR2 SMNVEV (reference sequence). The CDR3 loop spans 14 amino acids. V lost 3 bases, J lost 6 bases, and 14 bases lay in between.

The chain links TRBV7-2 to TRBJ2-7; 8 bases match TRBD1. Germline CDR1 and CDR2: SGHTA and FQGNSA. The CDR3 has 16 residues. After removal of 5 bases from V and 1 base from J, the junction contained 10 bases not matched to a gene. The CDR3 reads CASSIKDRGMSYEQYF. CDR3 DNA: TGTGCCAGCAGCATAAAAGACAGGGGTATGTCCTACGAGCAGTACTTC.

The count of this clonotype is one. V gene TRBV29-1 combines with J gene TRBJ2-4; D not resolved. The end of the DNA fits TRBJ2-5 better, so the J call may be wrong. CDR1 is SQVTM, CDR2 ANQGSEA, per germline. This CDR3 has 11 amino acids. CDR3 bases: TGCAGCGTTGGTGAGTGGGAGACCCAGTACTTC. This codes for CSVGEWETQYF.

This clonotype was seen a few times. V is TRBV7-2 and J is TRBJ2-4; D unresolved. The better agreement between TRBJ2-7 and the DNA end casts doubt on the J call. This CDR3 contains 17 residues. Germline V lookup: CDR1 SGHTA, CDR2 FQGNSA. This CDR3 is CASSPRQTPFYAYEQYF. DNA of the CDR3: TGTGCCAGCAGCCCAAGGCAGACTCCTTTCTACGCCTACGAGCAGTACTTC.

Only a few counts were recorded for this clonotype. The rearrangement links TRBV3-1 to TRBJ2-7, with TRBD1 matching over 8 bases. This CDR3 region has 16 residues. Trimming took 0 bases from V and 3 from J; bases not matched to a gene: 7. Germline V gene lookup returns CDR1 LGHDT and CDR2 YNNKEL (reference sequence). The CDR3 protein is CASSQDRGTGFYEQYF. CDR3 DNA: TGTGCCAGCAGCCAAGATCGGGGGACAGGTTTCTACGAGCAGTACTTC.

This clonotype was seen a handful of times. Here the CDR3 reads CASSLLAGGRSYNEQFF. In DNA form, the CDR3 reads TGTGCCAGCAGCCTACTAGCGGGGGGCAGATCCTACAATGAGCAGTTCTTC. The J gene is TRBJ2-1, the V gene TRBV11-2; 12 nucleotides agree with TRBD2. J gave up 1 base and V 5 bases, and 6 bases lay outside the gene matches. Germline-derived CDR1 and CDR2 are SGHAT and FQNNGV. There are 17 residues in the CDR3.

The CDR3 DNA sequence: TGTGCCAGCAGGGAGGCGGAGCAGTACTTC. This encodes CASREAEQYF. The V and J genes are TRBV6-1 and TRBJ2-7, with D tentatively TRBD2 (5 bases). Germline V gives CDR1 MNHNS, CDR2 SASEGT. This CDR3 region has 10 residues. V shed 6 bases and J shed 7 bases, with 7 bases lying between them.

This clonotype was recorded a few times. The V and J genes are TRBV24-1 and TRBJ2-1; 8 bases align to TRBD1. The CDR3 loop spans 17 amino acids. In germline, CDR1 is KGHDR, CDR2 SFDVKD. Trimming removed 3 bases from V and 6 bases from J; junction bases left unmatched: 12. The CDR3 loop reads CATSDPDRGSMFNEQFF. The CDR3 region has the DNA TGTGCCACCAGTGATCCCGACAGGGGAAGTATGTTCAATGAGCAGTTCTTC.

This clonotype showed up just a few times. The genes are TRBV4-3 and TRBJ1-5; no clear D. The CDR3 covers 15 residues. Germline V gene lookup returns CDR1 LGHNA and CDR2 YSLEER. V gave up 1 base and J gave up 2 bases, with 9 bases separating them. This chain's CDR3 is CASSQVAGGNQPQHF. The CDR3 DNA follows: TGCGCCAGCAGCCAAGTTGCCGGAGGCAATCAGCCCCAGCATTTT.

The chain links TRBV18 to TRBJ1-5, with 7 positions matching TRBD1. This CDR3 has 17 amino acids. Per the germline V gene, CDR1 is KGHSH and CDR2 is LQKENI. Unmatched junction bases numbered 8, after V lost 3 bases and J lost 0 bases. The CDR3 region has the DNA TGTGCCAGCTCACCCGACAGGGACCTATATAGCAATCAGCCCCAGCATTTT. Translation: CASSPDRDLYSNQPQHF.

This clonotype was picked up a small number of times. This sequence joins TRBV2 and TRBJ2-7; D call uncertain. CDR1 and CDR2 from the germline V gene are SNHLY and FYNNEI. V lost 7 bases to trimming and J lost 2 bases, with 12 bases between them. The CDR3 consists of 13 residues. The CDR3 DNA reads TGTGCCAGCAACCTAGGCCAGACCTACGAGCAGTACTTC. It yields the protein CASNLGQTYEQYF.

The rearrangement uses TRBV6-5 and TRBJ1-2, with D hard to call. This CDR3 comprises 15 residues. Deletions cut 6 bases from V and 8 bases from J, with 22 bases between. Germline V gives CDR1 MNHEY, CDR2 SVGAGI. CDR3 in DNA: TGTGCCAGCAGCCGCCAACATGGCCCGGCGCGCGGCTACACCTTC. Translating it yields CASSRQHGPARGYTF.

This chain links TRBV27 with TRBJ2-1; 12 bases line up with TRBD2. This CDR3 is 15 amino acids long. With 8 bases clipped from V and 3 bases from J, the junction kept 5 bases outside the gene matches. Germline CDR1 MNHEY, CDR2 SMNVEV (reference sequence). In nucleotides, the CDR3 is TGTGCCAGCCACCGGACTAGCGGGGTCTACAATGAGCAGTTCTTC. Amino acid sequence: CASHRTSGVYNEQFF.

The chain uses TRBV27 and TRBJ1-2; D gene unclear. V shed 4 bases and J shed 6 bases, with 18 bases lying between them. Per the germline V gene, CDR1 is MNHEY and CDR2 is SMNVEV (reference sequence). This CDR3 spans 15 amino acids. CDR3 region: CASSSGVEGTNGYTF. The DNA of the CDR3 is TGTGCCAGCAGTTCAGGAGTCGAGGGAACGAATGGCTACACCTTC.

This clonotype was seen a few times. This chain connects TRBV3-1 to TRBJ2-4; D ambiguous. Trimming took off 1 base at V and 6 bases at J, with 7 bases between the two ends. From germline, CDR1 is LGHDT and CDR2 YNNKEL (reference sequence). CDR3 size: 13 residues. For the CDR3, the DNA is TGTGCCAGCAGCCAAGCCGGTTTAAACATTCAGTACTTC. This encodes CASSQAGLNIQYF.

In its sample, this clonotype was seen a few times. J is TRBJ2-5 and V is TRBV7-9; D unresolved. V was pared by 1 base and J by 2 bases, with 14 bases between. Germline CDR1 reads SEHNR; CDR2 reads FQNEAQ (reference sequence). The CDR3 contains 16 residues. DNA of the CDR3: TGTGCCAGCAGCTTAGGTCCTGGCAGTAGACAAGAGACCCAGTACTTC. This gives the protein CASSLGPGSRQETQYF.

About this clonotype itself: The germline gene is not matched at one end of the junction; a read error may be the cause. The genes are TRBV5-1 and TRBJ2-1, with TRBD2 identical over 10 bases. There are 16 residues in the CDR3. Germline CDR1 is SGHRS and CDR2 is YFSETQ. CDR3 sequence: CASSTSGTSVFNERFF. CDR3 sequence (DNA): TGCGCCAGCAGCACCTCCGGGACTAGCGTTTTCAATGAGCGGTTCTTC.

The CDR3: CASSEDGTSGETQYF. In DNA, the CDR3 is TGTGCCAGCAGTGAAGATGGGACTAGCGGCGAGACCCAGTACTTC. This chain links TRBV2 with TRBJ2-5, with 11 bases aligning to TRBD2. Unmatched junction bases numbered 3, after V lost 1 base and J lost 5 bases. This CDR3 has 15 amino acids. The germline V gene encodes CDR1 SNHLY and CDR2 FYNNEI.

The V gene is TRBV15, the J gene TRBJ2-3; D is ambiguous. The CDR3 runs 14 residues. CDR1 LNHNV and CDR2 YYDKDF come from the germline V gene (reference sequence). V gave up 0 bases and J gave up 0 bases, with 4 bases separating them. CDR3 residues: CATSRDWSTDTQYF. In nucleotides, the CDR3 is TGTGCCACCAGCAGAGATTGGAGCACAGATACGCAGTATTTT.

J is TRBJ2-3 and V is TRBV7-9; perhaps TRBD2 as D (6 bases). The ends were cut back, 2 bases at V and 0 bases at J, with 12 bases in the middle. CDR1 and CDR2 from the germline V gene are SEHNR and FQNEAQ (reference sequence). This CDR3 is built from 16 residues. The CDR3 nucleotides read TGTGCCAGCAGCTTAAGGAGGGCCGGCAGCACAGATACGCAGTATTTT. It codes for CASSLRRAGSTDTQYF. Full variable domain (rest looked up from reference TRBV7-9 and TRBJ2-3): DTGVSQNPRHKITKRGQNVTFRCDPISEHNRLYWYRQTLGQGPEFLTYFQNEAQLEKSRLLSDRFSAERPKGSFSTLEIQRTEQGDSAMYLCASSLRRAGSTDTQYFGPGTRLTVL.

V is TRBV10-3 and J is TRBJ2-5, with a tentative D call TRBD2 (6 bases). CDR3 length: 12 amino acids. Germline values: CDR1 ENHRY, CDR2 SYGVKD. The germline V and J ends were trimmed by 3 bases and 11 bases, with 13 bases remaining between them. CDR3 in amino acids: CAISEDGGEQYF. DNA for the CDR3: TGTGCCATCAGTGAAGATGGCGGGGAGCAGTACTTC.